The 31 T cell receptor beta chains presented below share a single source sample, sequenced in a study of identical twins. In TCRdb, the 5' RACE reads were re-called with MiXCR into one record per CDR3 protein. The data hold about 890,000 distinct CDR3 sequences, with roughly an eighth observed a single time. These records were also assigned to another study, of yellow fever vaccine responses in identical twins.

Sequencing used PBMCs. Receptors originate from a woman under 30 in good health.

Concerning this clonotype itself: At one boundary the junction diverges from the germline segment, which might be a read error. The chain is built from TRBV6-5 and TRBJ1-1; weak D call: TRBD1 (5 bases). Germline CDR1 is MNHEY and CDR2 is SVGAGI. The CDR3 loop spans 17 amino acids. CDR3 sequence (DNA): TGTGCCAGCAGTTACCGCCGCATGGGACGGCTGAACACTAAAGCTTTCTTT. Its translation is CASSYRRMGRLNTKAFF.

This chain links TRBV5-5 with TRBJ2-4, with 10 bases identical to TRBD2. The CDR3 contains 17 residues. J lost 0 bases, V lost 4 bases, and 7 bases had no gene match. In germline, CDR1 is SGHKS, CDR2 YYEKEE (reference sequence). The CDR3 region has the DNA TGTGCCAGCAGCCCTCTAGCGGGGGAACTAGCCAAAAACATTCAGTACTTC. It specifies CASSPLAGELAKNIQYF.

The rearrangement links TRBV2 to TRBJ2-3, with D maybe TRBD2 (5 bases). Per germline, CDR1 SNHLY and CDR2 FYNNEI. The CDR3 length is 16 residues. V was clipped by 10 bases and J by 0 bases, with 20 bases between them. CDR3 residues: CATPLREMMSTDTQYF. CDR3 coding DNA: TGTGCCACCCCACTTAGGGAGATGATGAGCACAGATACGCAGTATTTT.

This clonotype was counted only a few times. The J gene is TRBJ1-2, the V gene TRBV5-1, with 7 bases that match TRBD1. Germline CDR1 is SGHRS and CDR2 is YFSETQ. V shed 7 bases and J 4 bases; nucleotides not matched to a gene: 10. There are 14 residues in the CDR3. CDR3: CASGEEGAGYGYTF. Written as DNA, the CDR3 is TGCGCCAGCGGAGAGGAGGGGGCTGGCTATGGCTACACCTTC.

This clonotype was seen ten or more times. The chain has TRBV28 and TRBJ2-7; D is undetermined. Germline V gene lookup returns CDR1 MDHEN and CDR2 SYDVKM. The CDR3 sequence is 11 residues long. V lost 6 bases and J lost 1, with 4 bases in between. This CDR3 reads CASRGSYEQYV. The CDR3 DNA follows: TGTGCCAGCAGGGGATCCTACGAGCAGTACGTC.

This clonotype was counted only a few times. The genes are TRBV20-1 and TRBJ2-5; 9 nucleotides line up with TRBD2. Germline CDR1 reads DFQATT; CDR2 reads SNEGSKA (reference sequence). The V segment lost 0 bases and the J segment 0 bases; nucleotides outside the gene matches: 17. This CDR3 has 20 residues. Here the CDR3 DNA reads TGCAGTGCTAGAGATTTTCTTAGGCGGGGGGGCGTGAGGTACCAAGAGACCCAGTACTTC. This gives the protein CSARDFLRRGGVRYQETQYF.

V is TRBV3-1 and J is TRBJ2-7, with D tentatively TRBD1 (6 bases). The CDR3 spans 15 residues. V lost 1 base, J lost 0 bases, and 10 bases lay in between. CDR1 and CDR2 from the germline V gene are LGHDT and YNNKEL (reference sequence). This CDR3 reads CASSQGGTLSYEQYF. DNA for the CDR3: TGTGCCAGCAGCCAAGGGGGGACACTCTCCTACGAGCAGTACTTC.

The genes are TRBV23-1 and TRBJ2-1; 7 nucleotides align to TRBD1. TRBV23-1 is labeled an ORF, and its function is uncertain. With 2 bases clipped from V and 9 bases from J, the junction kept 13 bases outside the gene matches. The CDR3 has 16 amino acids. CDR3 in DNA: TGCGCCAGCAGTCAAGGGGACAGATTTGTTCCGAGTGAGCAGTTCTTC. It is translated as CASSQGDRFVPSEQFF.

This clonotype has a handful of counts. The rearrangement links TRBV18 to TRBJ2-1, with 8 bases lining up with TRBD1. V shed 6 bases and J 7 bases; nucleotides not matched to a gene: 8. The CDR3 loop spans 14 amino acids. CDR1 is KGHSH, CDR2 LQKENI, per germline. The DNA for the CDR3 is TGTGCCAGCTCCCGGGACAGGCACGAAAATGAGCAGTTCTTC. It codes for CASSRDRHENEQFF.

This clonotype was counted a few times. V gene TRBV5-1 combines with J gene TRBJ1-1; D gene uncertain. The V and J ends lost 4 bases and 2 bases respectively, with 12 bases between them. CDR1 and CDR2 from the germline V gene are SGHRS and YFSETQ. The CDR3 sequence is 14 residues long. This CDR3 reads CASSLPDLNTEAFF. The CDR3 nucleotides read TGCGCCAGCAGCCTACCCGACCTAAACACTGAAGCTTTCTTT. Filled out from reference TRBV5-1 and TRBJ1-1, the complete variable domain reads KAGVTQTPRYLIKTRGQQVTLSCSPISGHRSVSWYQQTPGQGLQFLFEYFSETQRNKGNFPGRFSGRQFSNSRSEMNVSTLELGDSALYLCASSLPDLNTEAFFGQGTRLTVV.

J is TRBJ2-3 and V is TRBV7-9; 10 bases are shared with TRBD2. Germline V gene lookup returns CDR1 SEHNR and CDR2 FQNEAQ (reference sequence). V lost 1 base to trimming and J lost 3 bases; unmatched junction nucleotides: 1. The CDR3 is 15 residues long. The DNA for the CDR3 is TGTGCCAGCAGCTTAGAGGGACTAGCGACAGATACGCAGTATTTT. Its protein product is CASSLEGLATDTQYF.

The CDR3 here is CASSFADYNEQFF. CDR3 sequence (DNA): TGTGCCAGCAGTTTCGCTGATTACAATGAGCAGTTCTTC. The rearrangement links TRBV6-5 to TRBJ2-1; D call uncertain. The CDR3 is 13 amino acids. CDR1 is MNHEY and CDR2 is SVGAGI in the germline V gene. V shed 4 bases and J shed 4 bases, with 8 bases lying between them.

This clonotype was recorded a few times. This rearrangement joins TRBV20-1 to TRBJ2-1; TRBD2 might be the D (6 bases). Germline lookup yields CDR1 DFQATT and CDR2 SNEGSKA (reference sequence). The CDR3 consists of 16 residues. V was pared by 0 bases and J by 0 bases, with 12 bases between. This CDR3 is CSAREGGSSSYNEQFF. The CDR3, as DNA: TGCAGTGCTAGAGAGGGGGGTTCGTCCTCCTACAATGAGCAGTTCTTC.

This clonotype was seen a handful of times. This chain joins TRBV29-1 and TRBJ1-1; D might be TRBD1 (5 bases). Germline values: CDR1 SQVTM, CDR2 ANQGSEA. The CDR3 length is 13 residues. The V end lost 3 bases, the J end lost 5 bases, and 13 bases lay between the germline ends. CDR3 residues: CSVEGRAGTEAFF. The DNA of the CDR3 is TGCAGCGTTGAGGGCAGGGCGGGAACTGAAGCTTTCTTT.

The chain uses TRBV5-1 and TRBJ2-2; 10 bases match TRBD1. The germline V gene has CDR1 SGHRS and CDR2 YFSETQ. The CDR3 runs to 16 residues. Trimming took 4 bases from V and 6 from J; bases not matched to a gene: 9. The CDR3 is CASSPLTGGAAGELFF. The CDR3 nucleotides are TGCGCCAGCAGCCCCCTGACAGGGGGCGCCGCCGGGGAGCTGTTTTTT.

This clonotype appeared a few times. This rearrangement joins TRBV20-1 to TRBJ1-6; tentatively, D is TRBD1 (5 bases). Germline CDR1 and CDR2: DFQATT and SNEGSKA (reference sequence). Between the trimmed V and J ends, which lost 4 bases and 6 bases, there was a span of 13 bases. This CDR3 contains 14 residues. For the CDR3, the DNA is TGCAGTGCTAACGGGGCGAGGACTAATTCACCCCTCCACTTT. Encoded protein: CSANGARTNSPLHF.

The V and J genes are TRBV5-1 and TRBJ2-1; tentative D call: TRBD2 (7 bases). CDR1 is SGHRS and CDR2 is YFSETQ in the germline V gene. The CDR3 runs to 15 residues. The ends were cut back, 0 bases at V and 7 bases at J, with 14 bases in the middle. Here the CDR3 DNA reads TGCGCCAGCAGCTTGGTTTCCAGGGGAGGGAATGAGCAGTTCTTC. Protein product: CASSLVSRGGNEQFF.

V and J are TRBV28 and TRBJ2-1, with 12 bases fitting TRBD2. The ends lost 5 bases at V and 0 bases at J; junction bases unmatched: 11. The CDR3 sequence is 19 residues long. Germline assignment: CDR1 MDHEN and CDR2 SYDVKM. DNA for the CDR3: TGTGCCAGCAGTACTCCGGGACTAGCGGGCAAAAGCTCCTACAATGAGCAGTTCTTC. The encoded protein is CASSTPGLAGKSSYNEQFF.

The rearrangement uses TRBV29-1 and TRBJ2-1, with D possibly TRBD1 on 6 matching bases. Between the trimmed V and J ends, which lost 6 bases and 5 bases, there was a span of 20 bases. Germline V CDR1 and CDR2: SQVTM, ANQGSEA. The CDR3 totals 15 residues. CDR3 DNA sequence: TGCAGCGTCAGCCTGACCGGGACACCTAACAATGAGCAGTTCTTC. Translating it yields CSVSLTGTPNNEQFF.

The chain combines TRBV5-1 with TRBJ1-1; TRBD1 aligns across 7 bases. Trimming cost V 0 bases and J 3 bases; bases outside gene matches: 8. Germline V gives CDR1 SGHRS, CDR2 YFSETQ. This CDR3 is 16 amino acids long. CDR3: CASSLVQGRRYTEAFF. In DNA, the CDR3 is TGCGCCAGCAGCTTGGTACAGGGGAGAAGGTACACTGAAGCTTTCTTT.

This chain uses TRBV20-1 with TRBJ2-7; a possible D gene is TRBD2 (5 bases). V lost 3 bases, J lost 3 bases, and 18 bases lay in between. CDR3 size: 15 residues. CDR1 DFQATT and CDR2 SNEGSKA come from the germline V gene (reference sequence). In DNA, the CDR3 is TGCAGTGCTAGGTCAGGAAGCGGAAGCCACTACGAGCAGTACTTC. As protein: CSARSGSGSHYEQYF.

This clonotype was found many times. This chain connects TRBV5-1 to TRBJ2-1; tentatively, D is TRBD2 (7 bases). V gave up 4 bases and J gave up 9 bases, with 17 bases separating them. Looked up from germline, CDR1 is SGHRS and CDR2 is YFSETQ. This CDR3 region has 14 residues. This chain's CDR3 is CASSRNHREGEQFF. CDR3 DNA: TGCGCCAGCAGCAGGAACCACAGGGAGGGTGAGCAGTTCTTC.

There are a few counts of this clonotype. V and J are TRBV28 and TRBJ2-1; TRBD2 matches at 11 bases. The V and J ends lost 7 bases and 2 bases, in that order; junction bases with no gene match: 13. This CDR3 spans 18 amino acids. Germline V CDR1 and CDR2: MDHEN, SYDVKM. The CDR3 protein is CASMGGSTSGSPYNEQFF. The CDR3 coding sequence is TGTGCCAGCATGGGGGGTAGTACTAGCGGGAGTCCCTACAATGAGCAGTTCTTC.

This clonotype showed up just a few times. This sequence joins TRBV11-2 and TRBJ2-1; 10 nucleotides agree with TRBD2. The ends lost 4 bases at V and 5 bases at J; junction bases unmatched: 17. The V gene's germline CDR1 is SGHAT and CDR2 FQNNGV. This CDR3 region has 19 residues. The CDR3 sequence is CASSSSPEGSGRMNNEQFF. As DNA, the CDR3 is TGTGCCAGCAGCTCCAGCCCCGAGGGTAGCGGGAGGATGAACAATGAGCAGTTCTTC.

There are a few counts of this clonotype. The rearrangement uses TRBV5-1 and TRBJ2-7; 7 bases fit TRBD2. After removal of 4 bases from V and 0 bases from J, the junction contained 4 bases not matched to a gene. Germline V gives CDR1 SGHRS, CDR2 YFSETQ. This CDR3 contains 14 residues. CDR3 in DNA: TGCGCCAGCAGCCACGCGGGGGACTCCTACGAGCAGTACTTC. Residues: CASSHAGDSYEQYF.

The chain employs TRBV10-2 and TRBJ2-4; tentative D call: TRBD1 (5 bases). Germline V gene sequence: CDR1 WSHSY, CDR2 SAAADI. Trimming pared 8 bases from V and 6 bases from J, leaving 14 bases between. The CDR3 extends over 13 amino acids. DNA of the CDR3: TGCGCCAGCCTCCCGGACACCTCAAACATTCAGTACTTC. Its translation is CASLPDTSNIQYF.

The table lists this clonotype with many counts. The gene calls are TRBV10-3 and TRBJ2-5; D remains unclear. This CDR3 comprises 12 residues. The germline gives CDR1 ENHRY, CDR2 SYGVKD. The V end lost 0 bases, the J end lost 2 bases, and 1 base lay between the germline ends. As DNA, the CDR3 is TGTGCCATCAGTGAGTCTCAAGAGACCCAGTACTTC. It is translated as CAISESQETQYF.

This clonotype was detected many times. This rearrangement joins TRBV3-1 to TRBJ2-1; no definite D call. The germline V gene has CDR1 LGHDT and CDR2 YNNKEL (reference sequence). Trimming stripped 1 base from V and 8 bases from J, with 3 bases between. The CDR3 sequence is 11 residues long. DNA for the CDR3: TGTGCCAGCAGCCAAGTACATGAGCAGTTCTTC. Translation: CASSQVHEQFF.

This clonotype has just a few counts. V and J are TRBV29-1 and TRBJ1-2; a possible D gene is TRBD1 (5 bases). Germline V lookup: CDR1 SQVTM, CDR2 ANQGSEA. Between the trimmed V and J ends, which lost 6 bases and 6 bases, there was a span of 8 bases. The CDR3 covers 10 residues. The CDR3 sequence: CSVEQDGYTF. In DNA form, the CDR3 reads TGCAGCGTCGAACAGGATGGCTACACCTTC.

This clonotype was observed a few times. V usage is TRBV5-6 and J usage is TRBJ1-2; D is uncertain. CDR3 length: 13 amino acids. V lost 0 bases and J lost 4, with 7 bases in between. From germline, CDR1 is SGHDT and CDR2 YYEEEE. CDR3: CASSLDTLYGYTF. CDR3 in DNA: TGTGCCAGCAGCTTGGACACGCTCTATGGCTACACCTTC.

This clonotype was recorded a few times. At one end, the junction sequence differs from germline, possibly due to a read error. The rearrangement links TRBV5-6 to TRBJ1-1; D not resolved. CDR1 SGHDT and CDR2 YYEEEE come from the germline V gene. There are 13 residues in the CDR3. CDR3 sequence reads: CASSLELNTGAFF. The CDR3 coding sequence is TGTGCCAGCAGCTTAGAGCTGAACACTGGAGCTTTCTTT.